This is a list of T cell receptor beta chains from one sample in a study of cytomegalovirus exposure and HLA in healthy donors. The repertoire was sequenced with immunoSEQ multiplex PCR; TCRdb's copy has only in-frame clones and lacks some. The profile shows a few hundred thousand clones, roughly 91% of them singletons. The sequenced material came from PBMCs. Every receptor here comes from a woman under 30 in good health and CMV-seronegative. Both conserved end residues are part of each CDR3. Each record gives: CDR3 DNA, CDR3 protein, V gene, J gene, D gene, clone size. D genes are given only for firm matches. Only part of the rows carry a size: once, few, many, or a class if the clone is expanded.

cdr3_nt: TGCAGCGTTGGGGGGGGGACGGGGGGCTACGAGCAGTACTTC; cdr3_aa: CSVGGGTGGYEQYF; v_call: TRBV29-1; j_call: TRBJ2-7; d_call: TRBD2; clone_size: -
cdr3_nt: TGTGCCAGCAGCCGGCGGAGCGGGTTTAGCACAGATACGCAGTATTTT; cdr3_aa: CASSRRSGFSTDTQYF; v_call: TRBV5-6; j_call: TRBJ2-3; d_call: -; clone_size: -
cdr3_nt: TGTGCCAGCCGGACAGCTGAAAAACTGTTTTTT; cdr3_aa: CASRTAEKLFF; v_call: TRBV6-6; j_call: TRBJ1-4; d_call: -; clone_size: -
cdr3_nt: TGTGCCAGCAGCCCACTTTACCGCACCGGGGAGCTGTTTTTT; cdr3_aa: CASSPLYRTGELFF; v_call: TRBV7-2; j_call: TRBJ2-2; d_call: -; clone_size: -
cdr3_nt: TGCGCCAGCAACCGACAGGGCCAATCTCAAGAGACCCAGTACTTC; cdr3_aa: CASNRQGQSQETQYF; v_call: TRBV5-1; j_call: TRBJ2-5; d_call: TRBD1; clone_size: -
cdr3_nt: TGTGCCAGCAGCTCCTGGGGGGGGTTAACCGGGGAGCTGTTTTTT; cdr3_aa: CASSSWGGLTGELFF; v_call: TRBV5-5; j_call: TRBJ2-2; d_call: TRBD2; clone_size: once
cdr3_nt: TGTGCCAGCAGCGATGTCGGGGGGAATGGCTACACCTTC; cdr3_aa: CASSDVGGNGYTF; v_call: TRBV6-1; j_call: TRBJ1-2; d_call: -; clone_size: -
cdr3_nt: TGCGCCAGCAGCTTTGAAGCGCTCTACGAGCAGTACTTC; cdr3_aa: CASSFEALYEQYF; v_call: TRBV5-1; j_call: TRBJ2-7; d_call: -; clone_size: -
cdr3_nt: TGTGCCAGTCAGGGGTACAATGAGCAGTTCTTC; cdr3_aa: CASQGYNEQFF; v_call: TRBV2; j_call: TRBJ2-1; d_call: -; clone_size: -
cdr3_nt: TGTGCCAGCAGCGGGGGCGCAAGTGAGCAGTTCTTC; cdr3_aa: CASSGGASEQFF; v_call: TRBV11-2; j_call: TRBJ2-1; d_call: -; clone_size: once